This TCR beta chain was captured by sequencing in a study of radiotherapy plus CTLA-4 blockade in lung cancer. Regarding this clone: Antigen: not known.

The V gene lost 4 bases and the J gene lost 3 bases, with 15 bases spanning the gap. CDR1 SGHAT and CDR2 FQNNGV come from the germline V gene. The CDR3 runs 15 residues. Clones were sequenced by immunoSEQ multiplex PCR, and TCRdb holds only the in-frame ones, with some missing. The data hold over 75,000 clones, with about 80% observed a single time. Overall study findings and caveats: Early clonal dynamics of blood T cells, together with interferon-beta, were reported as the best response predictor. TCR clones originating in tumors grew in number in blood after radiotherapy plus ipilimumab.

The V and J genes are TRBV11-2 and TRBJ2-5, with D maybe TRBD2 (5 bases). This receptor was identified in a human donor with non-small cell lung cancer who had stable disease on radiotherapy plus ipilimumab. The source was peripheral blood, collected from a patient treated with radiotherapy plus ipilimumab. This chain's CDR3 is CASSSAPGSEETQYF. CDR3 DNA: TGTGCCAGCAGCTCCGCACCGGGATCTGAAGAGACCCAGTACTTC.